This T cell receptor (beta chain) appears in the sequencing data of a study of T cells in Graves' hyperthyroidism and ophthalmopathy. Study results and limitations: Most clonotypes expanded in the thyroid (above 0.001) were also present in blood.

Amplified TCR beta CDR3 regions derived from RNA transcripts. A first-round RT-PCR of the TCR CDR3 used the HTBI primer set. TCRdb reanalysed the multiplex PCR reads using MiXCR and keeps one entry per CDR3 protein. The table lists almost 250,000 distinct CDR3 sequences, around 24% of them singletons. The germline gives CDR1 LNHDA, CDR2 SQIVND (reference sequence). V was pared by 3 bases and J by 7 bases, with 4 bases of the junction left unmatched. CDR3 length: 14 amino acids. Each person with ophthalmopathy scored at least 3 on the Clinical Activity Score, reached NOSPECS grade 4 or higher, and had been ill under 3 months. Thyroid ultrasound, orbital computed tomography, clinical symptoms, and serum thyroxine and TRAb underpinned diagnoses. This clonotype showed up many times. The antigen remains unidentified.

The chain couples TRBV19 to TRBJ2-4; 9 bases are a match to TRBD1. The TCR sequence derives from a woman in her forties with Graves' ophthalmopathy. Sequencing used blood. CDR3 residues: CASSIRDRDNIQYF. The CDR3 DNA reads TGTGCCAGTAGTATCCGGGACAGGGACAACATTCAGTACTTC. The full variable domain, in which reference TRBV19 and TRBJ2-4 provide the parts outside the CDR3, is DGGITQSPKYLFRKEGQNVTLSCEQNLNHDAMYWYRQDPGQGLRLIYYSQIVNDFQKGDIAEGYSVSREKKESFPLTVTSAQKNPTAFYLCASSIRDRDNIQYFGAGTRLSVL.